Following are 4 T cell receptor beta chains from one sample sequenced in a study of blood T cell repertoires in COVID-19 (TCRdb year 2020). Libraries were prepared through the immunoSEQ multiplex PCR assay. Held by TCRdb, this immuneACCESS table contains in-frame sequences only and omits some clones. Under half of the omission traces to an unresolved V gene where checked; the cause of the rest is unknown. A total of some 50,000 clones appear in this sample, about 87% of them only once. The top ten clones comprise 4.7% of the sample. The sequenced material came from peripheral blood. The receptors derive from a human donor in a cohort sampled during active COVID-19.

The chain links TRBV7-2 to TRBJ2-5; a weak D match, TRBD1 (7 bases). CDR1 SGHTA and CDR2 FQGNSA come from the germline V gene. V was pared by 3 bases and J by 5 bases, with 13 bases between. This CDR3 has 14 amino acids. DNA for the CDR3: TGTGCCAGCAGCTTCAATTCAGGGGGGGAGACCCAGTACTTC. Translating gives CASSFNSGGETQYF.

This clone was seen a few times. The gene calls are TRBV6-5 and TRBJ2-3, with 11 bases fitting TRBD1. The CDR3 runs 14 residues. With 11 bases clipped from V and 2 bases from J, the junction kept 6 bases outside the gene matches. The germline V gene encodes CDR1 MNHEY and CDR2 SVGAGI. The CDR3 sequence: CAAGTGGNTDTQYF. The CDR3 DNA is TGTGCCGCCGGGACAGGGGGGAACACAGATACGCAGTATTTT.

The chain employs TRBV5-1 and TRBJ2-5, with unresolved D. Trimming removed 0 bases from V and 1 base from J, with 13 bases in between. Per the germline V gene, CDR1 is SGHRS and CDR2 is YFSETQ. The CDR3 covers 16 residues. The CDR3 region is CASSLAPAAIQETQYF. The CDR3 DNA reads TGCGCCAGCAGCTTGGCGCCGGCGGCAATCCAAGAGACCCAGTACTTC.

This chain joins TRBV6-5 and TRBJ2-1, with D perhaps matching TRBD1 (5 bases). Germline values: CDR1 MNHEY, CDR2 SVGAGI. The CDR3 has 15 residues. V shed 6 bases and J shed 2 bases, with 14 bases lying between them. Here the CDR3 reads CASRMTEPTYNEQFF. The CDR3 nucleotides read TGTGCCAGCAGGATGACAGAGCCAACCTACAATGAGCAGTTCTTC.